The entry below describes one T cell receptor (beta chain). Its specificity is not known. CDR1 MNHEY and CDR2 SVGAGI come from the germline V gene. Trimming cost V 5 bases and J 4 bases, with 15 bases left between them. The CDR3 covers 15 residues. These data come from a study of shared clonotypes between healthy human individuals. Study observations and caveats: Clonotype sharing among donors, it was expected, would be affected by sequencing depth.

Sequencing was at deep level. The authors sequenced unsorted PBMC DNA on ten immunoSEQ deep assay plates. Repertoires were generated with immunoSEQ multiplex PCR, while TCRdb's copy carries only in-frame clones and drops some. The data hold about 490,000 clones, with roughly 78% observed a single time. The TCR sequence derives from a woman aged 35 to 49 in good health. Some clones in this sample may be carry-over from other donors' samples. Material: PBMCs. The chain is built from TRBV6-5 and TRBJ1-5; D is undetermined. For the CDR3, the DNA is TGTGCCAGCAGTGCCTCGGACCCTACAAATCAGCCCCAGCATTTT. Its protein is CASSASDPTNQPQHF.